This entry is about one T cell receptor beta chain. This clonotype showed up many times. The antigen this receptor binds is unknown. No much larger clonotype is one base removed from it; base qualities were not supplied. Ophthalmopathy patients were characterized by moderately to severely active disease, a Clinical Activity Score of at least 3, a NOSPECS grade of at least 4, and a disease duration under 3 months. Anyone with other autoimmune diseases, uncontrolled infections, pregnancy or lactation was excluded from the study. Clinical symptoms, serum thyroxine, TRAb, thyroid ultrasound and orbital computed tomography were used for diagnosis. Ficoll-Paque density gradient centrifugation was used to isolate PBMCs from about 9 ml of fresh peripheral blood. Trizol reagent was used to extract the total RNA, and its quality was then checked on an Agilent 2100 Bioanalyzer. This specimen belongs to a study of Graves' ophthalmopathy and Graves' hyperthyroidism (dated by TCRdb to 2017 to 2018). About the study as a whole: Peripheral blood was collected before any treatment was given, at the time of initial diagnosis. TCR beta repertoire signatures were used to distinguish Graves' ophthalmopathy from Graves' hyperthyroidism and to predict progression to ophthalmopathy. An independent validation cohort was composed of 18 to 20 hyperthyroidism patients and 17 patients who later progressed from hyperthyroidism to ophthalmopathy. In over five hyperthyroidism patients, the T-cell repertoires found in thyroid tissue were compared with those found in blood. To explore V-J signatures that separate ophthalmopathy from hyperthyroidism, a discovery set of fewer than 110 patients was enrolled, consisting of 43 with ophthalmopathy and approximately 57 with stable hyperthyroidism. Following sample collection, hyperthyroidism patients were given methimazole at a starting dose of 30 mg daily, and ophthalmopathy patients were given high-dose intravenous methylprednisolone. In total, approximately 130 blood samples were TCR-sequenced: around 42 ophthalmopathy, over 70 hyperthyroidism and some 17 hyperthyroidism-to-ophthalmopathy patients. Overall results and qualifications from the work: In cross-validation, the 13-signature model distinguished ophthalmopathy from stable hyperthyroidism with approximately 88% sensitivity and nearly 82% specificity, and in the test set the corresponding values were roughly 80% and 76%. Sample size was not statistically predetermined, and group allocation was not concealed from the investigators. In validation, the model predicted ophthalmopathy progression with 55% to 71% sensitivity and 72% to 80% specificity; some twelve predicted patients were CT-confirmed with GO in a median of approximately six months. Most of the expanded thyroid clonotypes with a frequency above 0.001 were also detected in blood, and it was suggested that the thyroid immune response may be reflected by blood repertoires.

From its cysteine to its phenylalanine, the CDR3 spans 14 amino acids. Only the CDR3 part of the read is kept: 42 bases, read in frame from the first base. V is clipped by 1 base and J by 7 bases, and the sequence between their germline boundaries is 13 bases long. CDR1 and CDR2, looked up from the germline V gene, are SGHTA and FQGNSA. For repertoire sequencing, TCR beta CDR3 regions were amplified from RNA transcripts. HTBI primers and the Qiagen OneStep RT-PCR kit were used in a first-round RT-PCR, which was followed by a second-round multiplex PCR, size selection and purification. Libraries were sequenced on an Illumina HiSeq2000 using paired-end 100 bp reads. The original pipeline was this. Reads were processed with SOAPnuke, discarding reads with adapters, uncalled bases, mean Phred below 15, or no exact constant-primer or identifier match. COPE v1.2.5 was used to merge the high-quality paired reads. Clonotypes were defined as unique nucleotide sequences and were aligned to IMGT TRB V, D and J references using MiTCR v1.1. The analysis was limited to V-J combinations with a frequency above 0.0001, which together covered over 99% of the repertoires. A TCR clonal expansion and chaos score per V-J combination was defined as the ratio of F50 clonal expansion to chaos observed in the TCRdist matrix. Welch's t-statistics and random forest were used to reduce the features to 10 to 15 V-J combinations, which were then used as input to a naive Bayes classifier. The Morisita-Horn index was used to measure how similar the thyroid and blood repertoires were. TCRdb handled the public reads itself, with Q25 trimming in fastp and clone calling in MiXCR, and kept productive beta chains. Merged by CDR3 protein, the rows form single entries marked with the most common genes and DNA. The V and J calls here are based on TCRdb, not the publication. The sample table holds hundreds of thousands of distinct CDR3 sequences, of which around 40% were seen once. The ten most abundant clones make up about 40% of the sample.

The chain is encoded by TRBV7-2 joined to TRBJ1-1; tentative D gene TRBD1, with 5 bases matching. Material for sequencing was peripheral blood. The sequence was collected from an adult man with Graves' ophthalmopathy. The CDR3 amino acid sequence is: CASSLDPRGGEAFF. The DNA sequence follows: TGTGCCAGCAGCTTAGATCCGCGGGGCGGTGAAGCTTTCTTT.